The entry that follows covers one T cell receptor (beta chain) sequence. This CDR3 fails to terminate in the conserved phenylalanine or tryptophan, so it likely reflects a read error. The data were taken from a study of glioma-infiltrating T cells after dendritic cell vaccination. Overall study: Monocyte-derived dendritic cells, cultured seven days with IL-4 and GM-CSF, were pulsed with autologous tumor lysate.

Indicated time point: after dendritic cell vaccination, including at tumor progression/relapse. Trimming left V 8 bases short and J 3 bases short, with 14 bases between. The V gene's germline CDR1 is ENHRY and CDR2 SYGVKD. The CDR3 covers 13 residues. The PCR used 60 V beta and 13 J beta primers. Profiled with immunoSEQ multiplex PCR; TCRdb holds only in-frame clones, not every one. The sample has more than 55,000 clones; 70% to 90% are singletons. The TCR comes from a human donor with glioblastoma. The chain links TRBV10-3 to TRBJ2-7, with a possible D match to TRBD1 (6 bases). Sequencing used blood, obtained after dendritic cell vaccination. Here the CDR3 reads CAIRSSDSYEQYL. CDR3 DNA: TGTGCCATCCGCAGTTCGGACAGCTACGAGCAGTACCTC.